This T cell receptor (beta chain) was captured by sequencing in a study of cytomegalovirus exposure and HLA in healthy donors. General study results and limits: The number of N-insertions in an Asian-associated ancestry cluster was reportedly below the roughly 670-donor mean in a later analysis.

This CDR3 comprises 15 residues. V lost 2 bases and J lost 5; bases outside the gene matches: 6. Germline V gene data show CDR1 as KGHSH and CDR2 as LQKENI. A multiplex PCR was run with 60 Vbeta primers and 13 Jbeta primers. TCRdb's copy holds only in-frame clones and misses some; the assay was immunoSEQ multiplex PCR. This table holds roughly 90,000 clones, 70% to 90% found once. A word on this clone: Its specificity is not known.

Specimen: PBMCs. The sequence derives from a man aged 18 to 30 in good health and CMV-seronegative. The chain links TRBV18 to TRBJ2-7; 10 bases agree with TRBD2. CDR3: CASSPSSGRPDEQYF. The CDR3 region has the DNA TGTGCCAGCTCACCATCTAGCGGGAGACCGGACGAGCAGTACTTC.